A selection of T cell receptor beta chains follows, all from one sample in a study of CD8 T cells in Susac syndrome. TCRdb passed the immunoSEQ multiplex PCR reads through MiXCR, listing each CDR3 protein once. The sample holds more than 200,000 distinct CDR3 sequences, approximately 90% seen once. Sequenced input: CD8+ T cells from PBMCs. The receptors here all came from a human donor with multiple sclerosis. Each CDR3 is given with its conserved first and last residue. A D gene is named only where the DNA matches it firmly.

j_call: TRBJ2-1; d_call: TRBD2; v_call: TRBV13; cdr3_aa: CASSTRLAGGQGEQFF; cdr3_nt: TGTGCCAGCAGCACGAGACTAGCGGGGGGGCAGGGTGAGCAGTTCTTC
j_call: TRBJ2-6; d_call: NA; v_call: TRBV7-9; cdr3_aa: CASSSPGPNLDVLTF; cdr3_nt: TGTGCCAGCAGCTCTCCGGGACCCAATTTAGACGTCCTGACTTTC
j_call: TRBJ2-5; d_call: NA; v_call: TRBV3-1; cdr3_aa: CASSHAVKEYQETQYF; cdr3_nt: TGTGCCAGCAGCCATGCCGTAAAGGAGTACCAAGAGACCCAGTACTTC
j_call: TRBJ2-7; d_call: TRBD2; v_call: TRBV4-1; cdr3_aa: CASSQPTSGRRYEQYF; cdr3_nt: TGCGCCAGCAGCCAACCGACTAGCGGGAGACGTTATGAGCAGTACTTC
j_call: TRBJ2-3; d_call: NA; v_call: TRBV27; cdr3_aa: CASSLQPSTDTQYF; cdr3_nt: TGTGCCAGCAGTTTACAACCAAGCACAGATACGCAGTATTTT
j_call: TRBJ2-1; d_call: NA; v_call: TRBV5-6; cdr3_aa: CASSLGGTDEQFF; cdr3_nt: TGTGCCAGCAGCTTGGGGGGTACAGATGAGCAGTTCTTC
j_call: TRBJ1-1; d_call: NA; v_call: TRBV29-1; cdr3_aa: CSVEEGLNTEAFF; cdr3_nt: TGCAGCGTTGAGGAAGGGTTGAACACTGAAGCTTTCTTT
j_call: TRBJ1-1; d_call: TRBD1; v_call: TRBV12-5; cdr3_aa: CASGWTGATEAFF; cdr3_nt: TGTGCTAGTGGCTGGACAGGGGCCACTGAAGCTTTCTTT
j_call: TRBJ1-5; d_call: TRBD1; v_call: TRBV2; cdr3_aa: CASSVWTGVNQPQHF; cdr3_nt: TGTGCCAGCAGTGTTTGGACAGGGGTGAATCAGCCCCAGCATTTT
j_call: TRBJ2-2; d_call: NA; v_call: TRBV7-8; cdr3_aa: CASSLNVGELFF; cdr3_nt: TGTGCCAGCAGCCTCAATGTGGGGGAGCTGTTTTTT
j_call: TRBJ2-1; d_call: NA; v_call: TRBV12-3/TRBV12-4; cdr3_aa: CASSLGGKWSEQFF; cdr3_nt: TGTGCCAGCAGTTTGGGCGGGAAGTGGAGTGAGCAGTTCTTC
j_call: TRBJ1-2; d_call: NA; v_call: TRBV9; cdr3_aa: CASSGGANYGYTF; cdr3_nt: TGTGCCAGCTCGGGAGGGGCTAACTATGGCTACACCTTC
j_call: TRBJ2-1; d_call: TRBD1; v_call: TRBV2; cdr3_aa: CASRAPGQGARYNEQFF; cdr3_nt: TGTGCCAGCAGGGCCCCGGGACAGGGGGCACGCTACAATGAGCAGTTCTTC
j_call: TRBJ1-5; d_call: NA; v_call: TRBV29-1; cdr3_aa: CSVLLRGDQPQHF; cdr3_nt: TGCAGCGTCCTCCTGCGGGGCGATCAGCCCCAGCATTTT
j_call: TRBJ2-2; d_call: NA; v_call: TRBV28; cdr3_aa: CASSPRPALLNTGELFF; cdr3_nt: TGTGCCAGCAGTCCGCGGCCGGCCCTACTAAACACCGGGGAGCTGTTTTTT
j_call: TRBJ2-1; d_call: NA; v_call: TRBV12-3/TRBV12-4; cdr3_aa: CASRTRRSYNEQFF; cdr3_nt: TGTGCCAGCAGAACTCGGCGCTCCTACAATGAGCAGTTCTTC
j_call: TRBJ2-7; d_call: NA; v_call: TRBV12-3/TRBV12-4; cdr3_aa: CASTFGGLYEQYF; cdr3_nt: TGTGCCAGCACCTTCGGGGGCCTCTACGAGCAGTACTTC
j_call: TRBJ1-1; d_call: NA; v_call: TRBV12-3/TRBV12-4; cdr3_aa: CASSFGRGTEAFF; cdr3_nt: TGTGCCAGCAGCTTTGGGCGCGGCACTGAAGCTTTCTTT
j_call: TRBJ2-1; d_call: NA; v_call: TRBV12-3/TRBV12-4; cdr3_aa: CASRLQGNEQFF; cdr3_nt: TGTGCCAGCAGGCTACAGGGAAATGAGCAGTTCTTC
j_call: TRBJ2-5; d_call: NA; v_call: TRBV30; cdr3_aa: CAWNEPSQETQYF; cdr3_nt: TGTGCCTGGAATGAACCTAGCCAAGAGACCCAGTACTTC
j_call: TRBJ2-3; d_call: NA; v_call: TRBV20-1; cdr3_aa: CSARDLDRLTDTQYF; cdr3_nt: TGCAGTGCTAGAGATCTAGACAGACTCACAGATACGCAGTATTTT
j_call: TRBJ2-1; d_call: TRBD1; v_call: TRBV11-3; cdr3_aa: CASSLELDRQGGNEQFF; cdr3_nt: TGTGCCAGCAGCTTAGAGCTCGACCGACAGGGCGGTAATGAGCAGTTCTTC
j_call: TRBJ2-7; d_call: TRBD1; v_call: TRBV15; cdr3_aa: CATSVARMRGLYEQYF; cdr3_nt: TGTGCCACCAGCGTAGCCAGGATGAGGGGGCTCTACGAGCAGTACTTC
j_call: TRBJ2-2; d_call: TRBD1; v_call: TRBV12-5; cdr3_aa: CASGLVQGRYTGELFF; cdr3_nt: TGTGCTAGTGGTTTGGTACAGGGGCGGTACACCGGGGAGCTGTTTTTT